This T cell receptor beta chain appears in the sequencing data of a study of T cells in Graves' hyperthyroidism and ophthalmopathy. Study-level background: Peripheral blood was drawn at first diagnosis, prior to all treatment.

Germline V CDR1 and CDR2: SGHRS, YFSETQ. The CDR3 is 15 residues long. The ends lost 3 bases at V and 4 bases at J; junction bases unmatched: 9. Newly diagnosed patients aged 18 to 65 had hyperthyroidism of under 2 months' duration. This clonotype has ten or more counts. The antigen remains undetermined. The study, taken as a whole, reports: A 13 V-J signature model discriminated ophthalmopathy versus stable hyperthyroidism. Expanded thyroid clonotypes (above 0.001) were mostly also found in blood.

Amplification of TCR beta CDR3 regions was performed using RNA transcripts as template. HTBI primers were used for first-round RT-PCR of the TCR CDR3. From the multiplex PCR reads, TCRdb called clonotypes with MiXCR, one entry per CDR3 protein. The sample records around 400,000 distinct CDR3 sequences, less than 20% being singletons. Sequencing input: blood. The receptor was isolated from a young woman with Graves' hyperthyroidism that later progressed to Graves' ophthalmopathy. The V gene is TRBV5-1, the J gene TRBJ2-7; 8 bases agree with TRBD2. The CDR3 here is CASSSEAGVGYEQYF. CDR3 sequence (DNA): TGCGCCAGCAGCTCCGAAGCGGGAGTGGGTTACGAGCAGTACTTC.